The 15 T cell receptor beta chains reported below all come from one sample, sequenced in a study of blood T cell repertoires in COVID-19. The protocol was immunoSEQ multiplex PCR, while the TCRdb copy is restricted to in-frame clones and leaves out a portion. The sample consists of about 100,000 clones, approximately 80% of them appearing once. Sequenced input: peripheral blood. The receptors originated from a man aged 50-60 years with active or convalescent COVID-19.

This clone was recorded a few times. The chain is built from TRBV4-1 and TRBJ1-6; D might be TRBD1 (6 bases). Trimming removed 3 bases at V and 7 bases at J, with 10 bases between. The CDR3 contains 14 residues. Germline V lookup: CDR1 MGHRA, CDR2 YSYEKL. The CDR3 is CASSQADRNSPLHF. Here the CDR3 DNA reads TGCGCCAGCAGCCAGGCTGACAGGAATTCACCCCTCCACTTT.

The chain carries TRBV19 and TRBJ1-5; no firm D call. CDR3 length: 19 residues. Germline values: CDR1 LNHDA, CDR2 SQIVND (reference sequence). V lost 6 bases and J 3 bases, leaving 27 bases between the germline ends. The CDR3 nucleotides read TGTGCCAGTAGCATGCTACCCCGTAGTACGGGTAATTACAATCAGCCCCAGCATTTT. It specifies CASSMLPRSTGNYNQPQHF.

The gene calls are TRBV9 and TRBJ1-3, with 8 positions matching TRBD1. CDR3 length equals 15 residues. V dropped 3 bases and J dropped 0; count of bases not matched to a gene: 2. Germline CDR1 reads SGDLS; CDR2 reads YYNGEE. CDR3 sequence (DNA): TGTGCCAGCAGCGCGACAGGGGACTCTGGAAACACCATATATTTT. Translating gives CASSATGDSGNTIYF.

V usage is TRBV19 and J usage is TRBJ1-4; D ambiguous. Germline values: CDR1 LNHDA, CDR2 SQIVND (reference sequence). Trimming left V 6 bases short and J 0 bases short, with 8 bases between. The CDR3 is made up of 14 amino acids. The CDR3 nucleotides read TGTGCCAGTAGCCCGACTTCAACTAATGAAAAACTGTTTTTT. It encodes CASSPTSTNEKLFF.

The chain has TRBV27 and TRBJ2-5; 10 bases are a match to TRBD1. CDR1 is MNHEY, CDR2 SMNVEV, per germline (reference sequence). The V gene end was trimmed by 4 bases and the J gene end by 4 bases; junction bases not matched to a gene: 12. The CDR3 consists of 17 residues. CDR3 sequence: CASSSPIRTGGRETQYF. CDR3 nucleotide sequence: TGTGCCAGCAGTTCCCCAATCCGGACAGGGGGTAGAGAGACCCAGTACTTC.

This sequence joins TRBV19 and TRBJ2-7, with 8 positions matching TRBD1. J gave up 0 bases and V 4 bases, and 5 bases lay outside the gene matches. The CDR3 is 15 amino acids. The germline V gene has CDR1 LNHDA and CDR2 SQIVND (reference sequence). The DNA of the CDR3 is TGTGCCAGTAGTAGTGGGACAGGAAACTCCTACGAGCAGTACTTC. This codes for CASSSGTGNSYEQYF.

CDR3 protein: CASSTSEGGDTQYF. CDR3 DNA sequence: TGCGCCAGCAGCACCTCTGAGGGCGGGGACACGCAGTATTTT. This sequence joins TRBV5-1 and TRBJ2-3, with a possible D match to TRBD2 (6 bases). CDR1 and CDR2 (germline): SGHRS, YFSETQ. The ends were cut back, 4 bases at V and 9 bases at J, with 18 bases in the middle. This CDR3 spans 14 amino acids.

CDR3 sequence (DNA): TGTGCCAGCACCCCCCCCACCAAGGGAGTCTATGGCTACACCTTC. Residues: CASTPPTKGVYGYTF. The V and J genes are TRBV5-8 and TRBJ1-2; D unresolved. CDR1 is SGHTS and CDR2 is YDEGEE in the germline V gene. The CDR3 consists of 15 residues. The V and J ends lost 6 bases and 4 bases respectively, with 19 bases between them.

The chain's CDR3 is CASSTRTGGDSPLHF. The CDR3 bases are TGCGCCAGCAGCACCCGGACAGGTGGGGATTCACCCCTCCACTTT. The rearrangement joins TRBV5-1 to TRBJ1-6, with TRBD1 matching 7 bases. The CDR3 loop spans 15 amino acids. Looked up from germline, CDR1 is SGHRS and CDR2 is YFSETQ. The V and J ends lost 4 bases and 8 bases, in that order; junction bases with no gene match: 9.

CDR3 coding DNA: TGTGCCAGCAGCCCCAACCCAGGGGCTAGCGGGAGTAATACGCAGTATTTT. It specifies CASSPNPGASGSNTQYF. The J gene is TRBJ2-3, the V gene TRBV9, with 10 bases fitting TRBD2. CDR1 SGDLS and CDR2 YYNGEE come from the germline V gene. The V gene end was trimmed by 4 bases and the J gene end by 7 bases; junction bases not matched to a gene: 15. This CDR3 has 17 amino acids.

V gene TRBV9 combines with J gene TRBJ2-3, with D possibly matching TRBD1 (5 bases). The CDR3 sequence is 15 residues long. Germline lookup yields CDR1 SGDLS and CDR2 YYNGEE. V lost 3 bases, J lost 0 bases, and 11 bases lay in between. CDR3 sequence (DNA): TGTGCCAGCAGCGGTCAGGGCCACAGCACAGATACGCAGTATTTT. Its translation: CASSGQGHSTDTQYF.

The chain combines TRBV7-9 with TRBJ2-3; 11 bases are shared with TRBD2. J gave up 14 bases and V 5 bases, and 6 bases lay outside the gene matches. The length of the CDR3 is 12 residues. Germline loops: CDR1 SEHNR, CDR2 FQNEAQ (reference sequence). CDR3 coding DNA: TGTGCCAGCAGCGAACTAGCGGGGGCCCCGTATTTT. It specifies CASSELAGAPYF.

The genes are TRBV10-3 and TRBJ1-5, with a tentative D call TRBD1 (6 bases). The CDR3 loop spans 14 amino acids. The germline V gene encodes CDR1 ENHRY and CDR2 SYGVKD. Trimming removed 3 bases from V and 7 bases from J, with 13 bases in between. CDR3 sequence (DNA): TGTGCCATCAGTGACGAGGGGGGGCGGCAGCCCCAGCATTTT. Its protein product is CAISDEGGRQPQHF.

This clone was seen more than once but under ten times. J is TRBJ1-2 and V is TRBV27; maybe TRBD1 (5 bases). Germline V lookup: CDR1 MNHEY, CDR2 SMNVEV (reference sequence). V lost 2 bases and J lost 2, with 6 bases in between. This CDR3 comprises 13 residues. This CDR3 is CASSLKGNYGYTF. The DNA for the CDR3 is TGTGCCAGCAGTTTAAAGGGGAACTATGGCTACACCTTC.

CDR3 sequence: CASSLGSGGLGEKGYTF. CDR3 in DNA: TGTGCCAGCAGCCTCGGTAGTGGAGGGCTCGGGGAAAAAGGCTACACCTTC. The chain employs TRBV11-2 and TRBJ1-2; D gene uncertain. Per the germline V gene, CDR1 is SGHAT and CDR2 is FQNNGV. The CDR3 is made up of 17 amino acids. Trimming stripped 5 bases from V and 8 bases from J, with 27 bases between.